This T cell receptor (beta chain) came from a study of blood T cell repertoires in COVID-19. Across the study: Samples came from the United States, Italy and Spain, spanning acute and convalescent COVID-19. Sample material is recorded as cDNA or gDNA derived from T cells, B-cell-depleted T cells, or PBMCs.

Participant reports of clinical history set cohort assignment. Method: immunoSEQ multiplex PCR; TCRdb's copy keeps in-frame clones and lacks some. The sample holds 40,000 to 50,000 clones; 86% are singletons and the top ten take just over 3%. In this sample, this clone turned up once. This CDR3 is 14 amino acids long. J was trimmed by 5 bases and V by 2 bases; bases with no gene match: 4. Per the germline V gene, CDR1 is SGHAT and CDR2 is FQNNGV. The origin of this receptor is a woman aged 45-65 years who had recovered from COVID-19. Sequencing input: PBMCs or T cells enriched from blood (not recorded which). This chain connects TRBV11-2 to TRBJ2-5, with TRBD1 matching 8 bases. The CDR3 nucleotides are TGTGCCAGCAGCTTATCAGGGGGCTGGGAGACCCAGTACTTC. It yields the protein CASSLSGGWETQYF.